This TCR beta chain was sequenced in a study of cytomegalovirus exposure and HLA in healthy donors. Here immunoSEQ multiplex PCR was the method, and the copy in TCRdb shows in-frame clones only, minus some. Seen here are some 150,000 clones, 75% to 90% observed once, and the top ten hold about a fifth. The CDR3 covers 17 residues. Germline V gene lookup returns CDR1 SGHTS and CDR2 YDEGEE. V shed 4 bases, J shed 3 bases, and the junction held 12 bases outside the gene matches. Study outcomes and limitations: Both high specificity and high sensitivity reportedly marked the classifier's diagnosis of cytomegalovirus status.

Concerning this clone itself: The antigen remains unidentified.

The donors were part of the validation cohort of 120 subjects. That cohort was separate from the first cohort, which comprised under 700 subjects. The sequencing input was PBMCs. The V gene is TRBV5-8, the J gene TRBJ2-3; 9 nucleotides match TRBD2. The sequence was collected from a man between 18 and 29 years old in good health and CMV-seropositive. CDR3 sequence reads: CASSPGTSSGMTDTQYF. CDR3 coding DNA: TGTGCCAGCAGCCCGGGGACCTCTAGCGGGATGACAGATACGCAGTATTTT.